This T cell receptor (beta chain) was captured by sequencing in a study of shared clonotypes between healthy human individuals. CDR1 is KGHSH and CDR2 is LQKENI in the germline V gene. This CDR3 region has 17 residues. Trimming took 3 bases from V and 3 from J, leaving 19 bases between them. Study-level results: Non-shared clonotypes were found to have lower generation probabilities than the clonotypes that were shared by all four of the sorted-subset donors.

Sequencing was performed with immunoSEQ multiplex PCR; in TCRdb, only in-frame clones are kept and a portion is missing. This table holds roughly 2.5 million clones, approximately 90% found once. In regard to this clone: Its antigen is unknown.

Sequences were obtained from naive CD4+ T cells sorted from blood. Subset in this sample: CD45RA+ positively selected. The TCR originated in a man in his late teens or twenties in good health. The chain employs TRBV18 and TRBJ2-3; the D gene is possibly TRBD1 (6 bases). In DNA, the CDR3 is TGTGCCAGCTCACCCGACGGACGGCAGGGGAGTACAGATACGCAGTATTTT. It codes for CASSPDGRQGSTDTQYF.